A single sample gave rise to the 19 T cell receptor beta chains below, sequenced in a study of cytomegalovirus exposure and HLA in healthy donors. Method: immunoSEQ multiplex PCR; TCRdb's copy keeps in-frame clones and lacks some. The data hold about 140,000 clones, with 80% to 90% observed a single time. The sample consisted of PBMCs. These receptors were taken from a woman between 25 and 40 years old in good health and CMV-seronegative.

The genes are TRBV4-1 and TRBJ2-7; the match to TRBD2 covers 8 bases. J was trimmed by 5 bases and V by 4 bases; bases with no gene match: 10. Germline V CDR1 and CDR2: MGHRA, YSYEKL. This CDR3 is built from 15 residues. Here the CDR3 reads CASSPFVVTSDEQYF. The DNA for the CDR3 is TGCGCCAGCAGCCCGTTTGTAGTGACTAGCGACGAGCAGTACTTC.

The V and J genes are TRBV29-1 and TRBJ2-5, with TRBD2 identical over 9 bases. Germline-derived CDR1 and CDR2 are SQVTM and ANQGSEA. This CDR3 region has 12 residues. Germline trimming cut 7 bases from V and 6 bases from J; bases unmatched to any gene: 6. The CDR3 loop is CSGRGGSKTQYF. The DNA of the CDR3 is TGCAGCGGGCGGGGGGGCTCAAAGACCCAGTACTTC.

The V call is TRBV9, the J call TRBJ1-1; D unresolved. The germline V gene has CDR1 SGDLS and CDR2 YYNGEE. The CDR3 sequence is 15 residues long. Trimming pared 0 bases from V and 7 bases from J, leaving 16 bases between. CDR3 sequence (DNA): TGTGCCAGCAGCGTAGATTGGGGTCTAGCGGGTGAAGCTTTCTTT. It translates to CASSVDWGLAGEAFF.

The CDR3 region has the DNA TGTGCCAGCTCACCTAGCGGGGGGCTCCCGGAGACCCAGTACTTC. Its translation is CASSPSGGLPETQYF. V gene TRBV18 combines with J gene TRBJ2-5; 10 positions agree with TRBD2. This CDR3 has 15 amino acids. The germline V gene encodes CDR1 KGHSH and CDR2 LQKENI. J was trimmed by 5 bases and V by 3 bases; bases with no gene match: 6.

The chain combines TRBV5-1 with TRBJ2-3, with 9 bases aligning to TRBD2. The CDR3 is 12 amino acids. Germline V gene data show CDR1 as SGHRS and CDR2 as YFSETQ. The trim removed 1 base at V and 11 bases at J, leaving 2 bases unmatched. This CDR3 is CASSLQRGEQYF. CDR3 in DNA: TGCGCCAGCAGCTTGCAGCGGGGGGAGCAGTATTTT.

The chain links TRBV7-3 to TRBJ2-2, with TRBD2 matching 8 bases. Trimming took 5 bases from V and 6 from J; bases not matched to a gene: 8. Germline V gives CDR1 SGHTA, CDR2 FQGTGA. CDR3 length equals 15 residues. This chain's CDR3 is CASSRSGGGSGELFF. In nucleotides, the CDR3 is TGTGCCAGCAGCAGAAGCGGGGGAGGGTCCGGGGAGCTGTTTTTT.

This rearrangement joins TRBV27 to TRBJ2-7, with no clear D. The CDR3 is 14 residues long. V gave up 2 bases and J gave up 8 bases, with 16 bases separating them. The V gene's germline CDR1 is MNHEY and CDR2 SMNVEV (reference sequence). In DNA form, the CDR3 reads TGTGCCAGCAGTTTAGCGGCCCAGTATTTGAAGCAGTACTTC. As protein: CASSLAAQYLKQYF.

The CDR3 coding sequence is TGTGCCAGCAGCCGGGACAGGGGGGAGACCCAGTACTTC. Protein: CASSRDRGETQYF. The chain is built from TRBV11-2 and TRBJ2-5; 11 bases agree with TRBD1. Germline CDR1 is SGHAT and CDR2 is FQNNGV. After removal of 5 bases from V and 5 bases from J, the junction contained 1 base not matched to a gene. The CDR3 sequence is 13 residues long.

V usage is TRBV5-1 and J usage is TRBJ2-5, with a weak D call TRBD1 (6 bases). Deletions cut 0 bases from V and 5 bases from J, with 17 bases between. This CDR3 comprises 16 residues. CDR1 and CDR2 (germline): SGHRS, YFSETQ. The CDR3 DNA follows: TGCGCCAGCAGCTTGGCCGGTCAGGGGCAGTGGGAGACCCAGTACTTC. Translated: CASSLAGQGQWETQYF.

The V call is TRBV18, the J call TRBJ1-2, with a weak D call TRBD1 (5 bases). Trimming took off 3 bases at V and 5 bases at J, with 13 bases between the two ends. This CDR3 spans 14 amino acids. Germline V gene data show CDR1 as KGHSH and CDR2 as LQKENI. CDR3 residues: CASSPGGAGYGYTF. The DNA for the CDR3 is TGTGCCAGCTCACCTGGAGGGGCGGGTTATGGCTACACCTTC.

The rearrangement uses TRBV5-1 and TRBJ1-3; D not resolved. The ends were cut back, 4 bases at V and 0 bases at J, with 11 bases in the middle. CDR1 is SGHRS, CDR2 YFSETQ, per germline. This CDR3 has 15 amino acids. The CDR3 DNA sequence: TGCGCCAGCAGCGTGGACGGGAGCTCTGGAAACACCATATATTTT. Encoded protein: CASSVDGSSGNTIYF. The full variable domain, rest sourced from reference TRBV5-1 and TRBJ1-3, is KAGVTQTPRYLIKTRGQQVTLSCSPISGHRSVSWYQQTPGQGLQFLFEYFSETQRNKGNFPGRFSGRQFSNSRSEMNVSTLELGDSALYLCASSVDGSSGNTIYFGEGSWLTVV.

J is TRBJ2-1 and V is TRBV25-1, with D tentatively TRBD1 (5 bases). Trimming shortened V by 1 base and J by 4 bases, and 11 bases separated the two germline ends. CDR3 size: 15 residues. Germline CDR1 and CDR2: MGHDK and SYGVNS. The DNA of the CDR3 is TGTGCCAGCAGTGAATTGGGGCAGGCGTACAATGAGCAGTTCTTC. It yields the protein CASSELGQAYNEQFF. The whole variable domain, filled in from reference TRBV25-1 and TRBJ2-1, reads EADIYQTPRYLVIGTGKKITLECSQTMGHDKMYWYQQDPGMELHLIHYSYGVNSTEKGDLSSESTVSRIRTEHFPLTLESARPSHTSQYLCASSELGQAYNEQFFGPGTRLTVL.

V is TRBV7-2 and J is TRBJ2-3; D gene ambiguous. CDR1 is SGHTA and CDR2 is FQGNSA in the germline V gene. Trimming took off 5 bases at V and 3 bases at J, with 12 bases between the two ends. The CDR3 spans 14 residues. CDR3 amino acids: CASSPPGRTDTQYF. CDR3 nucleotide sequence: TGTGCCAGCAGCCCCCCCGGCAGGACAGATACGCAGTATTTT.

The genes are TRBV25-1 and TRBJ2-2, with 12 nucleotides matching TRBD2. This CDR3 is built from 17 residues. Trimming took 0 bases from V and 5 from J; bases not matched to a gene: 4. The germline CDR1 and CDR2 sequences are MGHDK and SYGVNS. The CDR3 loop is CASSEYPLAGGTGELFF. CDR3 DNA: TGTGCCAGCAGTGAATATCCCCTAGCGGGGGGGACCGGGGAGCTGTTTTTT.

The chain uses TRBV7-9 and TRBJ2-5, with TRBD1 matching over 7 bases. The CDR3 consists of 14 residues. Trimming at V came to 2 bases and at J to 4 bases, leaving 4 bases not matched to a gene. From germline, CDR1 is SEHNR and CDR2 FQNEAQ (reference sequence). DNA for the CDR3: TGTGCCAGCAGCTTAACAGGGGTTTCAGAGACCCAGTACTTC. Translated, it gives CASSLTGVSETQYF.

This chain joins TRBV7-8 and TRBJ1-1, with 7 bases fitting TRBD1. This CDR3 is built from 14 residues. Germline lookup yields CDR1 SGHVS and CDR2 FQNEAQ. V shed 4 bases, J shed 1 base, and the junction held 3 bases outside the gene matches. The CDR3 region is CASSSGQPNTEAFF. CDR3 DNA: TGTGCCAGCAGCTCGGGACAGCCGAACACTGAAGCTTTCTTT.

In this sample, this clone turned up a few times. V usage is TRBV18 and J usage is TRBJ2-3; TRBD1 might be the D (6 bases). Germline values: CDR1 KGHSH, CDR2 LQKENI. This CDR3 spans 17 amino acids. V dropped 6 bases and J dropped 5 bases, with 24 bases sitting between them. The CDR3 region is CASSPITAGTRQDTQYF. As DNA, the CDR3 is TGTGCCAGCTCCCCAATCACAGCCGGGACACGGCAAGATACGCAGTATTTT.

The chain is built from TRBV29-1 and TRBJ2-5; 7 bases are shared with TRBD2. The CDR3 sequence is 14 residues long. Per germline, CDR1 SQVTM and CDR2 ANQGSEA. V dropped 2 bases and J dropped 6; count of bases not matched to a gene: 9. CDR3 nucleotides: TGCAGCGTTGAATCAGCGGGGCGGAGGAAGACCCAGTACTTC. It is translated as CSVESAGRRKTQYF.

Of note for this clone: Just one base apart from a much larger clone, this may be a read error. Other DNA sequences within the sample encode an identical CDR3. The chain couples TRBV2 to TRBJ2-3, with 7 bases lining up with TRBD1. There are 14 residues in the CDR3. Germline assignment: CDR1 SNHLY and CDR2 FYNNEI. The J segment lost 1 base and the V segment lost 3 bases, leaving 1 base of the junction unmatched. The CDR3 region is CASSEQGGTDTQYF. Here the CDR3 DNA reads TGTGCCAGCAGTGAGCAGGGGGGCACAGATACGCAGTATTTT.